The source of this T cell receptor (beta chain) is a study of CD8 T cells in ankylosing spondylitis. The study, taken as a whole, reports: The authors found the disease-linked clones to be CD8+ and relatively rare in peripheral blood. Clones linked to disease were reported to show significant enrichment in matched ankylosing spondylitis synovial fluid. A TCR beta motif of fewer than ten highly homologous variants seemed to mark ankylosing spondylitis blood. In synovial fluid and blood from reactive arthritis, some motif variants were previously reported.

Points on this clonotype: Its antigen remains unidentified.

For TCR beta, libraries came from quantitative 5'-RACE with molecular barcodes. TCRdb processed the 5' RACE reads anew with MiXCR; each CDR3 protein has one entry. The repertoire holds around 770,000 distinct CDR3 sequences, with under 20% as singletons. The receptor's source is a male donor with ankylosing spondylitis. Source material: blood, either unsorted or a sorted T cell fraction (not recorded which).

CDR3 protein: CASSFGDRGRSPLHF. In DNA form, the CDR3 reads TGTGCCAGCAGTTTTGGGGACAGGGGACGTTCACCCCTCCACTTT. This rearrangement joins TRBV28 to TRBJ1-6; 10 nucleotides agree with TRBD1. Germline values: CDR1 MDHEN, CDR2 SYDVKM. The CDR3 spans 15 residues. V lost 3 bases to trimming and J lost 9 bases; unmatched junction nucleotides: 5.